The source of this T cell receptor beta chain is a study of T-cell memory formation after mild COVID-19. The study's findings and limits: Contracting CD4+ clones sat mainly in CM and EM; CD8+ in EMRA. Pre-infection memory harbored some responding clones, suggesting cross-reactive memory joined. Clones that contracted from day 15 to 85 had balanced CD4/CD8; later expanders were CD4+ biased.

Using constant-segment primers, 5'RACE produced TCR alpha and TCR beta cDNA libraries carrying sample barcodes and UMIs. From the 5' RACE reads, TCRdb called clonotypes with MiXCR, one entry per CDR3 protein. In the table there are under 550,000 distinct CDR3 sequences, 18% of which are singletons. This clonotype was detected a few times. Antigen: not known. Deletions cut 6 bases from V and 5 bases from J, with 16 bases between. This CDR3 is built from 13 residues. Germline CDR1 is DFQATT and CDR2 is SNEGSKA (reference sequence). J is TRBJ2-5 and V is TRBV20-1, with D possibly matching TRBD2 (7 bases). The sequence derives from a man aged 18-30 years who had mild COVID-19 (a few samples of this study predate the infection). Cell type and time point are not known. The specimen was PBMCs or a T cell subset sorted from them (not recorded which). CDR3 sequence (DNA): TGCAGTGCAGAAAAAGGGAGGGGGGAGACCCAGTACTTC. As protein: CSAEKGRGETQYF.